One sample yielded the 7 T cell receptor beta chains listed below, sequenced in a study of shared clonotypes between healthy human individuals. The data were produced by immunoSEQ multiplex PCR, yet TCRdb's version contains in-frame clones alone and is incomplete. The sample holds approximately 640,000 clones, less than 80% seen once. The sample consisted of memory CD4+ T cells sorted from blood. Sample subset: CD45RA-negative fraction. The receptors were sampled from a woman aged 25 to 39 in good health.

The chain links TRBV5-1 to TRBJ2-3, with TRBD2 identical over 12 bases. V dropped 2 bases and J dropped 0; count of bases not matched to a gene: 4. The CDR3 is 17 amino acids. The V gene's germline CDR1 is SGHRS and CDR2 YFSETQ. In DNA form, the CDR3 reads TGCGCCAGCAGCTTAAGACTAGCGGGAGTCAGCACAGATACGCAGTATTTT. This codes for CASSLRLAGVSTDTQYF. Full variable domain (outside the CDR3, taken from reference TRBV5-1 and TRBJ2-3): KAGVTQTPRYLIKTRGQQVTLSCSPISGHRSVSWYQQTPGQGLQFLFEYFSETQRNKGNFPGRFSGRQFSNSRSEMNVSTLELGDSALYLCASSLRLAGVSTDTQYFGPGTRLTVL.

Of note for this clone: This sample includes further DNA sequences coding for the same CDR3. The chain uses TRBV28 and TRBJ2-7; a weak D match, TRBD1 (5 bases). There are 11 residues in the CDR3. Between the trimmed V and J ends, which lost 8 bases and 0 bases, there was a span of 5 bases. Germline V gives CDR1 MDHEN, CDR2 SYDVKM. The CDR3 protein is CASQGSYEQYF. In DNA, the CDR3 is TGTGCCAGCCAGGGCTCCTACGAGCAGTACTTC.

This rearrangement joins TRBV30 to TRBJ1-5; D is undetermined. The V and J ends lost 2 bases and 5 bases respectively, with 10 bases between them. This CDR3 has 13 amino acids. Germline CDR1 and CDR2: GTSNPN and SVGIG (reference sequence). The CDR3 is CAWSMQQDQPQHF. CDR3 DNA: TGTGCCTGGAGTATGCAGCAAGATCAGCCCCAGCATTTT.

V gene TRBV5-4 combines with J gene TRBJ2-7; 8 positions agree with TRBD1. The ends lost 3 bases at V and 2 bases at J; junction bases unmatched: 4. CDR3 length: 14 amino acids. The germline CDR1 and CDR2 sequences are SGHNT and YYREEE (reference sequence). The CDR3 reads CASSSPGQAYEQYF. The DNA of the CDR3 is TGTGCCAGCAGCTCGCCGGGACAGGCCTACGAGCAGTACTTC.

A note on this clone: Its ends do not fully match the called genes, so a read error is possible. The chain links TRBV2 to TRBJ2-1; weak D call: TRBD2 (5 bases). The CDR3 loop spans 19 amino acids. The germline V gene has CDR1 SNHLY and CDR2 FYNNEI. The CDR3 protein is CASSYDSALLAATYNEQFF. CDR3 DNA: TGTGCCAGCAGTTATGATTCCGCACTTCTAGCAGCCACCTATAATGAGCAGTTCTTC. The full variable domain, in which reference TRBV2 and TRBJ2-1 provide the parts outside the CDR3, is EPEVTQTPSHQVTQMGQEVILRCVPISNHLYFYWYRQILGQKVEFLVSFYNNEISEKSEIFDDQFSVERPDGSNFTLKIRSTKLEDSAMYFCASSYDSALLAATYNEQFFGPGTRLTVL.

The genes are TRBV19 and TRBJ1-5; a possible D gene is TRBD1 (6 bases). The CDR3 covers 17 residues. Germline assignment: CDR1 LNHDA and CDR2 SQIVND (reference sequence). V shed 6 bases and J shed 5 bases, with 23 bases lying between them. CDR3: CASSSGESVAEYQPQHF. CDR3 in DNA: TGTGCCAGTAGCTCAGGGGAATCGGTGGCAGAGTATCAGCCCCAGCATTTT.

V gene TRBV5-1 combines with J gene TRBJ1-3; no reliable D call. In germline, CDR1 is SGHRS, CDR2 YFSETQ. The germline V and J ends were trimmed by 3 bases and 0 bases, with 22 bases remaining between them. CDR3 length: 19 amino acids. The CDR3 nucleotides read TGCGCCAGCAGCTCCGCATTAAGCTTATTGGGGAGCTCTGGAAACACCATATATTTT. Translated: CASSSALSLLGSSGNTIYF.